These T cell receptor beta chains were read from a single sample in a study of blood T cell repertoires in COVID-19. Clones were sequenced by immunoSEQ multiplex PCR, and TCRdb holds only the in-frame ones, with some missing. The sample yields around 250,000 clones, around 90% seen once. Sequencing was carried out using PBMCs or T cells enriched from blood (not recorded which). These receptors all stem from a woman aged 40 to 50 who had been exposed to COVID-19. Both conserved end residues are part of each CDR3. Fields, in order: J gene, V gene, D gene, clone size, CDR3 protein, CDR3 DNA. D genes are given only for firm matches. The size of a clone is reported for some rows only, either as once, few or many, or as a class for expanded clones.

>TRBJ1-1|TRBV4-1|TRBD1|.
CASSQWTGESGTTEAFF
TGCGCCAGCAGCCAATGGACAGGGGAATCCGGGACCACTGAAGCTTTCTTT
>TRBJ2-5|TRBV5-6|TRBD2|.
CASSSGLGWYQETQYF
TGTGCCAGCAGCTCGGGACTAGGTTGGTACCAAGAGACCCAGTACTTC
>TRBJ1-1|TRBV27|.|few
CASSPLKTGTFEAFF
TGTGCCAGCAGTCCGCTTAAGACAGGTACATTTGAAGCTTTCTTT
>TRBJ2-7|TRBV30|.|many
CAWSVIRINYEQYF
TGTGCCTGGAGTGTAATCAGGATCAACTACGAGCAGTACTTC
>TRBJ1-5|TRBV2|.|once
CASSPDSGSNQPQHF
TGTGCCAGCAGCCCCGACAGTGGGAGCAATCAGCCCCAGCATTTT
>TRBJ2-2|TRBV21-1|.|.
CASSNLSHGRRGGELFF
TGTGCCAGCAGCAACCTGAGCCACGGGAGGCGGGGCGGGGAGCTGTTTTTT
>TRBJ2-2|TRBV5-1|.|.
CASSRARGGANTGELFF
TGCGCCAGCAGCCGGGCCCGAGGGGGAGCGAACACCGGGGAGCTGTTTTTT
>TRBJ1-1|TRBV18|TRBD1|.
CASSSQGAVEAFF
TGTGCCAGCTCTTCACAGGGGGCTGTTGAAGCTTTCTTT
>TRBJ2-2|TRBV27|.|.
CASSPDKTGELFF
TGTGCCAGCAGTCCAGATAAAACCGGGGAGCTGTTTTTT
>TRBJ1-2|TRBV19|.|.
CASLSMRSTNIYGYTF
TGTGCCAGTCTATCCATGCGAAGCACCAATATCTATGGCTACACCTTC
>TRBJ1-4|TRBV29-1|TRBD1|.
CSVRQGNEKLFF
TGCAGCGTCCGACAGGGGAACGAAAAACTGTTTTTT
>TRBJ1-4|TRBV10-1|.|.
CASTLAGDWPGTNEKLFF
TGCGCCAGCACCCTGGCGGGGGACTGGCCCGGAACTAATGAAAAACTGTTTTTT
>TRBJ2-2|TRBV4-2|.|once
CASSDPGVAGELFF
TGTGCCAGCAGCGATCCAGGGGTAGCCGGGGAGCTGTTTTTT
>TRBJ2-2|TRBV4-2|TRBD2|.
CASSQGRDLWTSGRRTGELFF
TGTGCCAGCAGCCAAGGACGGGACCTCTGGACTAGCGGGAGGAGGACCGGGGAGCTGTTTTTT
>TRBJ1-2|TRBV30|.|.
CAWSVLLGAVYGYTF
TGTGCCTGGAGTGTACTTCTTGGGGCGGTCTATGGCTACACCTTC
>TRBJ2-3|TRBV11-2|.|.
CASSLDLTFTDTQYF
TGTGCCAGCAGCTTAGACCTGACTTTCACAGATACGCAGTATTTT
>TRBJ2-1|TRBV10-3|TRBD2|.
CAISESASGAQGSEQFF
TGTGCCATCAGTGAGTCGGCTAGCGGGGCCCAAGGGAGTGAGCAGTTCTTC
>TRBJ2-7|TRBV10-3|.|.
CAISALGQYLSEQYF
TGTGCCATCAGTGCTTTAGGACAGTATCTCTCCGAGCAGTACTTC
>TRBJ1-1|TRBV7-2|.|once
CASSLGPGDTEAFF
TGTGCCAGCAGCTTAGGACCAGGGGACACTGAAGCTTTCTTT
>TRBJ1-2|TRBV28|.|.
CASSLWNRVNTF
TGTGCCAGCAGTTTATGGAACAGGGTTAACACCTTC
>TRBJ1-2|TRBV24-1|.|.
CATSDSVRQGNYGYTF
TGTGCCACCAGTGATTCGGTGAGGCAGGGAAACTATGGCTACACCTTC
>TRBJ1-2|TRBV7-2|TRBD1|.
CASSMGQGGFQAF
TGTGCCAGCAGCATGGGACAGGGAGGATTCCAGGCCTTC
>TRBJ2-7|TRBV7-8|TRBD1|.
CASSWDGTGAYEQYF
TGTGCCAGCAGCTGGGACGGGACAGGCGCCTACGAGCAGTACTTC
>TRBJ1-4|TRBV12-3/TRBV12-4|.|.
CASSFGTPEKLFF
TGTGCCAGCAGTTTTGGGACACCTGAAAAACTGTTTTTT
>TRBJ1-5|TRBV2|TRBD1|.
CASRGQAGQPQHF
TGTGCCAGCAGGGGACAGGCAGGTCAGCCCCAGCATTTT
>TRBJ2-1|TRBV6-2/TRBV6-3|.|.
CASSYDQEGSSYNEQFF
TGTGCCAGCAGTTACGATCAGGAAGGGAGCTCCTACAATGAGCAGTTCTTC
>TRBJ1-1|TRBV27|.|.
CASSLIGLQGNTEAFF
TGTGCCAGCAGTTTAATTGGTTTGCAGGGGAACACTGAAGCTTTCTTT
>TRBJ1-3|TRBV2|.|.
CASRNGGGNTIYF
TGTGCCAGCAGGAACGGGGGGGGAAACACCATATATTTT
>TRBJ2-1|TRBV2|TRBD2|few
CASRRSGNRYNEQFF
TGTGCCAGCAGAAGGAGCGGGAATCGATACAATGAGCAGTTCTTC
>TRBJ2-4|TRBV5-4|.|.
CASSLRAGQAKNIQYF
TGTGCCAGCAGCCTGAGGGCGGGACAGGCCAAAAACATTCAGTACTTC
>TRBJ2-3|TRBV7-3|.|.
CASSLKVGGADTQYF
TGTGCCAGCAGCTTAAAAGTGGGTGGGGCGGATACGCAGTATTTT